The 3 T cell receptor beta chains below all came from one sample that was sequenced in a study of blood T cell repertoires in COVID-19 (dated by TCRdb to the early 2020s). Libraries were made using the immunoSEQ multiplex PCR assay. In its TCRdb copy, this immuneACCESS table keeps in-frame sequences only and misses some clones. Where compared with another copy, unresolved V genes explain less than half of these, and the others have no known cause. Here the sample has around 150,000 clones; 80% to 90% occur a single time. The top ten clonotypes cover more than 3% of the sample. The sequenced sample consisted of peripheral blood. The receptors were sampled from a man between 65 and 80 years old with acute or convalescent COVID-19.

The chain links TRBV5-1 to TRBJ1-3; 7 bases line up with TRBD1. Germline V lookup: CDR1 SGHRS, CDR2 YFSETQ. Germline trimming cut 4 bases from V and 4 bases from J; bases unmatched to any gene: 8. This CDR3 comprises 15 residues. The CDR3 DNA sequence: TGCGCCAGCAGCGGGGACAGCCTCTTCGGAAACACCATATATTTT. Translating it yields CASSGDSLFGNTIYF.

The chain joins TRBV7-9 to TRBJ2-1, with 10 bases matching TRBD2. J gave up 2 bases and V 1 base, and 2 bases lay outside the gene matches. The CDR3 runs 16 residues. Looked up from germline, CDR1 is SEHNR and CDR2 is FQNEAQ (reference sequence). Written as DNA, the CDR3 is TGTGCCAGCAGCTTAGTTCTAGCGGGAGCCTACAATGAGCAGTTCTTC. Its protein is CASSLVLAGAYNEQFF.

CDR3 bases: TGTGCCAGCAGCGTGACAGGGACACCGAACACTGAAGCTTTCTTT. Translating gives CASSVTGTPNTEAFF. The chain has TRBV9 and TRBJ1-1; 7 nucleotides align to TRBD1. The CDR3 sequence is 15 residues long. The ends lost 2 bases at V and 1 base at J; junction bases unmatched: 5. Germline V gene lookup returns CDR1 SGDLS and CDR2 YYNGEE. The full variable domain, in which reference TRBV9 and TRBJ1-1 provide the parts outside the CDR3, is DSGVTQTPKHLITATGQRVTLRCSPRSGDLSVYWYQQSLDQGLQFLIQYYNGEERAKGNILERFSAQQFPDLHSELNLSSLELGDSALYFCASSVTGTPNTEAFFGQGTRLTVV.